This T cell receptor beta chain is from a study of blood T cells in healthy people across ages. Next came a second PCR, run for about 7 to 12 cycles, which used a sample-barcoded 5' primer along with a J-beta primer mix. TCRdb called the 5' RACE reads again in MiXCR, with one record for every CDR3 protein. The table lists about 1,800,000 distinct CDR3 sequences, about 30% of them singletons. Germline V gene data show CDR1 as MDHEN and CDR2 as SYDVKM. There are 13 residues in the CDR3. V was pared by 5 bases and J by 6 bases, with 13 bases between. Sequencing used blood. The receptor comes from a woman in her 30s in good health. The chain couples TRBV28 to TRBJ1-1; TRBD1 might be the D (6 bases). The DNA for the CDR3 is TGTGCCAGCAGTCCACAGGGTTGCGCTGAAGCTTTCTTT. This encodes CASSPQGCAEAFF. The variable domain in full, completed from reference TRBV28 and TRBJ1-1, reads DVKVTQSSRYLVKRTGEKVFLECVQDMDHENMFWYRQDPGLGLRLIYFSYDVKMKEKGDIPEGYSVSREKKERFSLILESASTNQTSMYLCASSPQGCAEAFFGQGTRLTVV.